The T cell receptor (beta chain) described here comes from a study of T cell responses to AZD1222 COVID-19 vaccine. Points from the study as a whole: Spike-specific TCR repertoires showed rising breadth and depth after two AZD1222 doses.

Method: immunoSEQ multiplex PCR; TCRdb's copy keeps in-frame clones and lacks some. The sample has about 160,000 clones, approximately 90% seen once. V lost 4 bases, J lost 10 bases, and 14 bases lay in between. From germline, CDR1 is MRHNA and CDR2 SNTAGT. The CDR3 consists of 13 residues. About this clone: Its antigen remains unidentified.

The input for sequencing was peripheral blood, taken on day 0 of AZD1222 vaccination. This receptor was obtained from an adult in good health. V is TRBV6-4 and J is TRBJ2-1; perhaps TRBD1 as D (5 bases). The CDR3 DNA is TGTGCCAGCAGTGCCCTTACCCCAGGGGAGCAGTTCTTC. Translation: CASSALTPGEQFF.